A single T cell receptor (beta chain) is shown here with its context. This clone was observed at least ten times. Its antigen is not yet known. The input lacks base qualities; no much larger clone sits a single base away. The data originate from a study of T cells after posttransplantation cyclophosphamide (dated by TCRdb to the mid-2010s). Regarding the complete study: Using TRB sequencing, the study followed how the T cell repertoire reconstituted after myeloablative bone marrow transplantation in which posttransplantation cyclophosphamide served as GVHD prophylaxis. Antigen receptor sequencing was done on samples from roughly 35 PTCy-treated patients and from approximately 17 related bone marrow donors of those patients. Blood from all 34 PTCy patients who had 1-year posttransplant specimens underwent TRB sequencing. TRB sequencing was also done on up to about 3 additional blood samples from 2 to 5.2 years after transplant in 3 patients, and on pretransplant blood from a handful of patients. Because TRA and TRB clonality correlated tightly in roughly nine samples, the subsequent TCR analyses were limited to TRB only. Public TRB sequences were checked against a database of over 3,600 sequences associated with responses to pathogens, tumor antigens, self-antigens and alloantigens.

What the treatment or condition label conveys for this sample: high-dose cyclophosphamide on days +3 and +4 as single-agent GVHD prophylaxis. PTCy patients received busulfan and fludarabine conditioning, a related or unrelated marrow graft, and cyclophosphamide on days +3 and +4. The PTCy-treated patients were drawn from a prospective, multi-institutional clinical trial. Peripheral blood and bone marrow mononuclear cells were isolated by Ficoll-Hypaque density centrifugation and cryopreserved. Per the germline V gene (reference sequence), GTSNPN is the CDR1 and SVGIG is the CDR2. V trim: 2 bases; J trim: 3 bases; unmatched bases: 18. The CDR3 measures 18 amino acids from cysteine to phenylalanine. The read is trimmed to its CDR3 DNA, 54 bases read in frame from base 1. Study-level results and caveats: Across roughly 49 patients, TRB clonality was highly associated with recipient CMV seropositivity and CMV reactivation, and PTCy diversity was similar to diversity in CNI/methotrexate controls. The TRB repertoires of T cells infiltrating skin or GI tract showed only limited overlap with the TRB repertoires of T cells in blood. Donor-recipient similarity was low at 1-2 months but increased during the first year, and donor CD8+ memory clones often dominated later blood repertoires.

TRB sequencing was run on genomic DNA with either the immunoSEQ assay at survey resolution or the hsTCRB kit. Under the source paper's analysis protocol: The immunoSEQ software was used for initial read processing, and the LymphoSeq R package was used for repertoire analyses. For each TRB dataset, clonality was calculated as 1 minus normalized Shannon entropy, and the Gini coefficient was computed as well. Phenotypes of unsorted samples were inferred by mapping TRB sequences from sorted subsets of the recipient or donor onto unsorted samples of the same recipient. Sourced from immuneACCESS, this table was stored by TCRdb with only in-frame sequences that have V and J called. A share of the clones is absent; for the studies checked, an unresolved V gene accounts for under half, and the remainder has no known explanation. That table gives V, J and clone size, and the DNA gave D and trimming. For this sample, over 2,500 clones appear and none is a singleton. The top ten clonotypes cover just under 9.5% of the sample.

The receptor chain draws on TRBV30 and TRBJ2-7; the central 8 bases match TRBD2. This TCR was sampled from a female patient in her fifties who received an allogeneic stem cell transplant from a related donor, was CMV-positive, and had no GVHD. Post transplant, some T cells may arise from the graft donor. The source was PBMCs, collected 32 days after allogeneic stem cell transplant with posttransplant cyclophosphamide. The CDR3 protein is CAWSPTGWASGFIYEQYF. The sequence in DNA is TGTGCCTGGAGTCCAACGGGTTGGGCTAGCGGGTTTATCTACGAGCAGTACTTC.